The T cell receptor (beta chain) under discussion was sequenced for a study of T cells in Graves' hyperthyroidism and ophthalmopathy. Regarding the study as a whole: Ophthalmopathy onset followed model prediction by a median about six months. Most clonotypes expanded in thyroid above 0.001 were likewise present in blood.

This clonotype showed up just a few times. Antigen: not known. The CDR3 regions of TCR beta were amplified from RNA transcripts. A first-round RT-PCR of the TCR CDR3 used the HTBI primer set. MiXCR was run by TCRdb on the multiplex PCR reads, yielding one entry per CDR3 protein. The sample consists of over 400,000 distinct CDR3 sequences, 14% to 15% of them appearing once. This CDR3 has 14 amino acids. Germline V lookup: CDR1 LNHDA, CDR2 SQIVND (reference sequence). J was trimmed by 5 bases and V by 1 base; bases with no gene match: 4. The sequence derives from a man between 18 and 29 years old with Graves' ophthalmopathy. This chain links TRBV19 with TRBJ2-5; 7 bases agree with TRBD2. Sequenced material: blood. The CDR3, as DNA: TGTGCCAGTAGTATAGGGGCCGGGGGGGAGACCCAGTACTTC. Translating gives CASSIGAGGETQYF.